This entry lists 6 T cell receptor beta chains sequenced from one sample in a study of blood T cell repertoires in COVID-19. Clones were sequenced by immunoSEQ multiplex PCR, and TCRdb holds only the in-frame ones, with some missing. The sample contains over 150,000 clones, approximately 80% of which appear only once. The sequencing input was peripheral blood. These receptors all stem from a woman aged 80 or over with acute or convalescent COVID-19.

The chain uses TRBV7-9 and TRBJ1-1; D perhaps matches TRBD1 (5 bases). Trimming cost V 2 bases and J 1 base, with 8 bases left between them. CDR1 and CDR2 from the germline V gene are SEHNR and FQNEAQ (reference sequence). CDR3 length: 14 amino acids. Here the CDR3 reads CASSLYQGNTEAFF. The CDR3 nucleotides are TGTGCCAGCAGCTTATACCAGGGGAACACTGAAGCTTTCTTT.

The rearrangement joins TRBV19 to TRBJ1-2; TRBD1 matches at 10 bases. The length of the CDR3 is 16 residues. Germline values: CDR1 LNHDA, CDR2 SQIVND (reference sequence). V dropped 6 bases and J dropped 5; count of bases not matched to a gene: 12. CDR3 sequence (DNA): TGTGCCAGTAGGGGGACAGGGGACTTTTTCGGGTATGGCTACACCTTC. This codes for CASRGTGDFFGYGYTF.

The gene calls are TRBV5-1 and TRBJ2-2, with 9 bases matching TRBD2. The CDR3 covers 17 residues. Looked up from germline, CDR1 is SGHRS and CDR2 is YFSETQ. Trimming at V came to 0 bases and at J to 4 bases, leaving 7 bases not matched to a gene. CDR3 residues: CASSLAVAGDATGELFF. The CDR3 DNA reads TGCGCCAGCAGCTTGGCCGTAGCGGGAGATGCCACCGGGGAGCTGTTTTTT.

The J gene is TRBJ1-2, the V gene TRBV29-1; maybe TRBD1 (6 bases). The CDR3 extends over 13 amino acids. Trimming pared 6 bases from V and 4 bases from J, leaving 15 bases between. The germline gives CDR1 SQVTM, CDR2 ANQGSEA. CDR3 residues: CSVATGLLYGYTF. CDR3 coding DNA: TGCAGCGTGGCGACAGGCCTCCTCTATGGCTACACCTTC.

The CDR3 here is CASCTGMGYNEQFF. The CDR3 bases are TGTGCCAGCTGTACAGGGATGGGGTACAATGAGCAGTTCTTC. The genes are TRBV6-5 and TRBJ2-1; TRBD1 might be the D (6 bases). The CDR3 runs 14 residues. From germline, CDR1 is MNHEY and CDR2 SVGAGI. Trimming pared 8 bases from V and 4 bases from J, leaving 15 bases between.

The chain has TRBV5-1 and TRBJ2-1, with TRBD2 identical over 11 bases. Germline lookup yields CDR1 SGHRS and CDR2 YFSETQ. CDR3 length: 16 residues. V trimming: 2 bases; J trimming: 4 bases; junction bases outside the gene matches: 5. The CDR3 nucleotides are TGCGCCAGCAGCTTAACTAGCGGGAGCGGGTACAATGAGCAGTTCTTC. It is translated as CASSLTSGSGYNEQFF.